A selection of T cell receptor beta chains follows, all from one sample in a study of blood T cell repertoires in COVID-19. Profiled with immunoSEQ multiplex PCR; TCRdb holds only in-frame clones, not every one. The table lists approximately 100,000 clones, around four fifths of them singletons. The sequenced sample was peripheral blood. These receptors were taken from a woman aged 55-75 years with acute or convalescent COVID-19. Both conserved end residues are part of each CDR3.

v_call cdr3_aa
TRBV29-1 CSVGSTGGFTRARYGYTF
TRBV18 CASSPQRQETQYF
TRBV5-1 CASSYTKGPQEAFF
TRBV28 CASSLQGAGRPGYTF
TRBV2 CASSAGLSNQPQHF
TRBV3-1/TRBV3-2 CASSIEGQTYGYTF
TRBV3-1/TRBV3-2 CASSQVKAGKLFF
TRBV9 CASSVHQDQPQHF
TRBV5-4 CASSLGVDGGPQHF
TRBV6-5 CATQSAAEQFF
TRBV19 CASSIVVGQGAEAFF
TRBV14 CASSRLLAGADNEQFF
TRBV4-3 CASSSLSGNYGYTF
TRBV5-6 CASQSRWWGENTIYF
TRBV27 CASSPGTGLDEKLFF
TRBV19 CASSKRDRADQPQHF
TRBV11-1 CASSRRQGNTEAFF
TRBV18 CASSPTTGGEAFF
TRBV7-3 CASRPPPSSGSPGELFF
TRBV6-6 CASSPQGAFEQYF
TRBV5-1 CASSPGTGTTNPYGYTF
TRBV29-1 CSVDLRTDTQYF
TRBV30 CAWSRGTGDEQYF
TRBV2 CAGWTSGSNEQFF
TRBV6-6 CASRSRFTGNTEAFF
TRBV28 CASRPTRAGAYEQYF
TRBV6-2/TRBV6-3 CASSYRGPNTGELFF
TRBV5-1 CASGPGTKNTGELFF
TRBV5-5 CASSWLAGGTDTQYF
TRBV18 CASSPAPEGPQHF
TRBV7-9 CATNPGRSSYEQYF
TRBV28 CASSLGQIYEQYF
TRBV27 CASSPGTSVPGRGTYNEQFF
TRBV7-2 CASSLRSQGAGELFF
TRBV7-2 CASSLSRDSVYGYTF
TRBV28 CASSLQQQAQHF
TRBV18 CASSLERGRGNEQFF
TRBV7-9 CASSRGQANNEQFF
TRBV5-1 CASTGTGGTEAFF
TRBV3-1/TRBV3-2 CASSRSGGESEAFF
TRBV2 CARRLAQETQYF
TRBV15 CATSRPASGLYEQYF
TRBV28 CASSLRQGSTEAFF
TRBV3-1/TRBV3-2 CASSERTSGRGDTQYF
TRBV15 CATSRTTGRYQPQHF
TRBV27 CASSWASGGISRQYF
TRBV19 CASSISREETQYF
TRBV27 CASSLRREGISRNIQYF
TRBV6-8 CARTMDSHEQFF
TRBV28 CASSFGQGLAFF
TRBV18 CASSPFLAGVGETQYF
TRBV7-8 CASSLSSGGIAKNIQYF
TRBV7-9 CASTTGGAMNEQFF
TRBV6-5 CASRPGQAIADQHF